The clone carrying this T cell receptor beta chain showed up many times. Its antigen is not known. Each CDR3 protein is one row after TCRdb ran MiXCR on the RT-PCR reads. The table has around 470,000 distinct CDR3 sequences, approximately 6.9% seen once. The sample is drawn from a study of response to subunit inactivated influenza vaccine. Notes on the study in general: Authors suggested each seasonal flu vaccination may recruit only limited numbers of new T cells.

CDR3 length: 13 amino acids. The V and J ends lost 7 bases and 4 bases respectively, with 16 bases between them. In germline, CDR1 is SQVTM, CDR2 ANQGSEA. The sequences come from PBMCs from blood, collected roughly 24 months after vaccination. This clonotype originated in a man between 45 and 75 years old who received an inactivated influenza vaccine. The V and J genes are TRBV29-1 and TRBJ1-1; D might be TRBD1 (5 bases). The CDR3, as DNA: TGCAGCGCCCCAGAGGGGCAGGCCACTGAAGCTTTCTTT. Translating it yields CSAPEGQATEAFF.